This T cell receptor beta chain was documented in a study of immune evolution from preneoplasia to lung adenocarcinoma. V was cut by 5 bases and J by 0 bases, with 14 bases left in between. CDR1 and CDR2 from the germline V gene are LNHDA and SQIVND (reference sequence). The length of the CDR3 is 17 residues. TCRdb keeps only in-frame clones here, not all; method: immunoSEQ multiplex PCR. The table records 5,700 or so clones, 80% to 90% of them present only once. This sequence originates from a donor at least 70 years old with lung adenocarcinoma. The chain has TRBV19 and TRBJ2-6; D remains ambiguous. Sequences were obtained from FFPE adjacent normal lung tissue. The CDR3 bases are TGTGCCAGTAGTCCCCCGTTAGAAAGCTCTGGGGCCAACGTCCTGACTTTC. Amino acid sequence: CASSPPLESSGANVLTF. The full variable domain, completed using reference TRBV19 and TRBJ2-6, is DGGITQSPKYLFRKEGQNVTLSCEQNLNHDAMYWYRQDPGQGLRLIYYSQIVNDFQKGDIAEGYSVSREKKESFPLTVTSAQKNPTAFYLCASSPPLESSGANVLTFGAGSRLTVL.